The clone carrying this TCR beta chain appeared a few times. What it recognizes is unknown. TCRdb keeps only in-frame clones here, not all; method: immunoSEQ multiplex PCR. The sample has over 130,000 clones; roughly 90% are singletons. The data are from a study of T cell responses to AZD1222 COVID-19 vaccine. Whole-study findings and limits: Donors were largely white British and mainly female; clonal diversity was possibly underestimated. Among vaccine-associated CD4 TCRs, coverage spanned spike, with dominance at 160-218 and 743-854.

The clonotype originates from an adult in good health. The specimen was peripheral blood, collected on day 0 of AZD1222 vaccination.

In DNA, the CDR3 is TGTGCCAGCAGCTTAGTGAATATCCGTTCCGACGAGCAGTACTTC. This sequence encodes CASSLVNIRSDEQYF. V and J are TRBV7-8 and TRBJ2-7; D not certain. V shed 1 base and J shed 5 bases, with 15 bases lying between them. This CDR3 is built from 15 residues. Germline V gene data show CDR1 as SGHVS and CDR2 as FQNEAQ.